This is a list of T cell receptor beta chains from one sample in a study of cytomegalovirus exposure and HLA in healthy donors. Method: immunoSEQ multiplex PCR; TCRdb's copy keeps in-frame clones and lacks some. The sample includes fewer than 250,000 clones, around 87% of them seen just once. Sample: PBMCs. The receptors shown here come from a man aged 18 to 35 in good health and CMV-seronegative. Both conserved end residues are part of each CDR3. D genes are given only for firm matches. Clone sizes are given selectively: once, few, many, or a class where the clone is expanded.

V: TRBV27; J: TRBJ2-1; D: TRBD2; size: -; DNA: TGTGCCAGCAGTTTATCGATGGCTAGCGGAGAGCAGTTCTTC; CDR3: CASSLSMASGEQFF
V: TRBV18; J: TRBJ2-5; D: -; size: -; DNA: TGTGCCAGCTCACCATCCGCAAGAGGAGAGACCCAGTACTTC; CDR3: CASSPSARGETQYF
V: TRBV19; J: TRBJ2-1; D: -; size: -; DNA: TGTGCCAGTAGTGAGCCGGTGCGGGGCAATGAGCAGTTCTTC; CDR3: CASSEPVRGNEQFF
V: TRBV6-6; J: TRBJ1-2; D: -; size: -; DNA: TGTGCCAGCAGCCCCCGAGAAGAGTATGGCTACACCTTC; CDR3: CASSPREEYGYTF
V: TRBV25-1; J: TRBJ2-3; D: TRBD2; size: once; DNA: TGTGCCAGCAGTGAATGGGAGACTAGCGGGGGGGACGATACGCAGTATTTT; CDR3: CASSEWETSGGDDTQYF
V: TRBV27; J: TRBJ1-5; D: -; size: few; DNA: TGTGCCAGCAGTTATCGGGTCGGTCAGCCCCAGCATTTT; CDR3: CASSYRVGQPQHF
V: TRBV28; J: TRBJ1-1; D: -; size: -; DNA: TGTGCCAGCAGTTACCAGGTAATCACTGAAGCTTTCTTT; CDR3: CASSYQVITEAFF
V: TRBV10-3; J: TRBJ2-1; D: TRBD2; size: -; DNA: TGTGCCATCAGTGGCCTAGCGGGAGGGCCAAGTGAGCAGTTCTTC; CDR3: CAISGLAGGPSEQFF
V: TRBV5-1; J: TRBJ2-7; D: TRBD2; size: once; DNA: TGCGCCAGCAGCTTGACTAGCGGGAGTGTCGAGCAGTACTTC; CDR3: CASSLTSGSVEQYF
V: TRBV5-4; J: TRBJ2-3; D: TRBD2; size: once; DNA: TGTGCCAGCAGCTTTGCTAGCGGGGAGTCAGATACGCAGTATTTT; CDR3: CASSFASGESDTQYF
V: TRBV4-2; J: TRBJ2-5; D: TRBD2; size: -; DNA: TGTGCCAGCAGCCAAGAGACTAGCGGGAGGGCAGAGACCCAGTACTTC; CDR3: CASSQETSGRAETQYF
V: TRBV5-4; J: TRBJ2-5; D: -; size: once; DNA: TGTGCCAGCAGCTTGGCCGGGGGAGTGGTGGAGACCCAGTACTTC; CDR3: CASSLAGGVVETQYF
V: TRBV5-5; J: TRBJ2-3; D: TRBD2; size: -; DNA: TGTGCCAGCAGCTTGGCGCGGGGGACAGATACGCAGTATTTT; CDR3: CASSLARGTDTQYF
V: TRBV5-1; J: TRBJ2-3; D: -; size: few; DNA: TGCGCCAGCAGCTTGGAGGACATTTCCACAGATACGCAGTATTTT; CDR3: CASSLEDISTDTQYF
V: TRBV19; J: TRBJ1-2; D: -; size: -; DNA: TGTGCCAGGGATCGGGTGGCTAGGTATGGCTACACCTTC; CDR3: CARDRVARYGYTF
V: TRBV27; J: TRBJ2-3; D: -; size: once; DNA: TGTGCCAGCAGTTCCCTTGGGGGGAGGATAGATACGCAGTATTTT; CDR3: CASSSLGGRIDTQYF
V: TRBV19; J: TRBJ2-2; D: TRBD1; size: -; DNA: TGTGCCAGTAGTACGGGACAGGGGATCACCGGGGAGCTGTTTTTT; CDR3: CASSTGQGITGELFF
V: TRBV13; J: TRBJ2-1; D: -; size: -; DNA: TGTGCCAGCAGCTCAAAACGGGACTCGTACAATGAGCAGTTCTTC; CDR3: CASSSKRDSYNEQFF
V: TRBV18; J: TRBJ1-1; D: TRBD1; size: -; DNA: TGTGCCAGCTCACCCAAGGACAGGGGTGCTGAAGCTTTCTTT; CDR3: CASSPKDRGAEAFF
V: TRBV27; J: TRBJ2-7; D: -; size: -; DNA: TGTGCCAGCAGTTTGAGTCGGGGGGCCCTTTTCGAGCAGTACTTC; CDR3: CASSLSRGALFEQYF
V: TRBV27; J: TRBJ2-2; D: -; size: -; DNA: TGTGCCAGCAGTCCCATAGGGGGGGCCGGGGAGCTGTTTTTT; CDR3: CASSPIGGAGELFF
V: TRBV19; J: TRBJ2-2; D: -; size: -; DNA: TGTGCCAGCGGACTGATCAGGGGGGAGCTGTTTTTT; CDR3: CASGLIRGELFF
V: TRBV10-3; J: TRBJ2-7; D: TRBD2; size: once; DNA: TGTGCCATCAGTGATTCGGGGGGGGACTCCTACGAGCAGTACTTC; CDR3: CAISDSGGDSYEQYF
V: TRBV18; J: TRBJ1-3; D: -; size: -; DNA: TGTGCCAGCTCACCACCAGGCGGGATCGCTGGAAACACCATATATTTT; CDR3: CASSPPGGIAGNTIYF
V: TRBV18; J: TRBJ2-7; D: -; size: -; DNA: TGTGCCAGCTCAGAGTCCTCCTACGAGCAGTACTTC; CDR3: CASSESSYEQYF
V: TRBV27; J: TRBJ2-5; D: TRBD2; size: -; DNA: TGTGCCAGCAGTTCCGGGACTAGCGGTCAAGAGACCCAGTACTTC; CDR3: CASSSGTSGQETQYF
V: TRBV7-3; J: TRBJ1-1; D: TRBD1; size: -; DNA: TGTGCCAGCAGCTTAAGGCAGACAGGGACTAACACTGAAGCTTTCTTT; CDR3: CASSLRQTGTNTEAFF
V: TRBV30; J: TRBJ1-1; D: TRBD1; size: -; DNA: TGTGCCTGGACTACAAGGGACAGGGGGGCAGCTTTCTTT; CDR3: CAWTTRDRGAAFF
V: TRBV9; J: TRBJ2-1; D: -; size: -; DNA: TGTGCCAGCAGCGTAGGGGGGGGCACTCCTTACAATGAGCAGTTCTTC; CDR3: CASSVGGGTPYNEQFF
V: TRBV19; J: TRBJ2-1; D: -; size: -; DNA: TGTGCCAGTACCATGGGACGGGAGTCCTACAATGAGCAGTTCTTC; CDR3: CASTMGRESYNEQFF
V: TRBV27; J: TRBJ1-2; D: TRBD1; size: -; DNA: TGTGCCAGCAGACAGGGGGCCCTCTATGGCTACACCTTC; CDR3: CASRQGALYGYTF
V: TRBV18; J: TRBJ2-2; D: TRBD1; size: -; DNA: TGTGCCAGCTCCCTGGACAGGATCACCGGGGAGCTGTTTTTT; CDR3: CASSLDRITGELFF